Shown below are 2 T cell receptor beta chains from a single sample sequenced in a study of regulatory T cells in long-lasting Graves disease (dated by TCRdb to the early 2020s). This sample's time point label indicates: newly diagnosed GD, antithyroid drugs for less than 3 months. For both TCR sequencing and RNA sequencing, RNA was extracted from PBMCs using TRIzol. The library was obtained by multiplex PCR. Reads for this sample came from an Illumina HiSeq 4000. TCR beta libraries were built with iRepertoire HTBI primers and Arm-PCR amplification of CDR3 regions. TCRdb applied fastp at Q25 and MiXCR to the public reads, then kept only in-frame beta chains. A single entry per CDR3 protein holds the most common genes and DNA from its merged rows. In this sample the table shows more than 450,000 distinct CDR3 sequences, 12% of which occur a single time. More than 8% of the sample lies in the top ten.

This sample was shared with a second study, whose subject was T cells in Graves' hyperthyroidism and ophthalmopathy.

This sample comprised peripheral blood mononuclear cells (PBMCs), obtained at new diagnosis, from a patient treated with antithyroid drugs. The receptors come from a woman aged 30 to 39 with Graves disease. Donor details come from another sample of the same person, matched by shared clones.

The chain has TRBV18 and TRBJ1-3; tentatively, D is TRBD1 (5 bases). Germline-derived CDR1 and CDR2 are KGHSH and LQKENI. The CDR3 runs to 16 residues. V was trimmed by 4 bases and J by 0 bases, leaving 13 bases between them. As DNA, the CDR3 is TGTGCCAGCTCACTTGGTGGGACCAGCTCTGGAAACACCATATATTTT. As protein: CASSLGGTSSGNTIYF. Full variable domain (outside the CDR3, taken from reference TRBV18 and TRBJ1-3): NAGVMQNPRHLVRRRGQEARLRCSPMKGHSHVYWYRQLPEEGLKFMVYLQKENIIDESGMPKERFSAEFPKEGPSILRIQQVVRGDSAAYFCASSLGGTSSGNTIYFGEGSWLTVV.

V usage is TRBV5-4 and J usage is TRBJ1-1; D is unclear. Germline assignment: CDR1 SGHNT and CDR2 YYREEE (reference sequence). The CDR3 loop spans 14 amino acids. Trimming removed 0 bases from V and 2 bases from J, with 8 bases in between. CDR3: CASSLERANTEAFF. The DNA for the CDR3 is TGTGCCAGCAGCTTGGAACGGGCAAACACTGAAGCTTTCTTT.